One and the same sample provided the 26 T cell receptor beta chains below, sequenced in a study of shared clonotypes between healthy human individuals. Profiled with immunoSEQ multiplex PCR; TCRdb holds only in-frame clones, not every one. The table records 400,000 to 600,000 clones, roughly three quarters of them present only once. The sample taken for sequencing was PBMCs. Receptors originate from a woman aged 40 to 50 in good health. Some clones in this sample may be carry-over from other donors' samples.

The chain has TRBV7-2 and TRBJ2-7; 8 bases align to TRBD2. The CDR3 runs 16 residues. The germline V gene has CDR1 SGHTA and CDR2 FQGNSA. Unmatched junction bases numbered 11, after V lost 5 bases and J lost 2 bases. CDR3: CASSPQGLALAYEQYF. The CDR3 DNA sequence: TGTGCCAGCAGCCCCCAAGGACTAGCTCTTGCCTACGAGCAGTACTTC.

The V gene is TRBV6-5, the J gene TRBJ1-2; TRBD1 is a possible D gene (5 bases). Between the trimmed V and J ends, which lost 0 bases and 1 base, there was a span of 9 bases. Germline lookup yields CDR1 MNHEY and CDR2 SVGAGI. CDR3 length: 15 amino acids. The CDR3 DNA reads TGTGCCAGCAGTTACTCGATCGGGGGTAACTATGGCTACACCTTC. It encodes CASSYSIGGNYGYTF.

The CDR3 reads CASSFRGHWTGINEQFF. DNA of the CDR3: TGTGCCAGCAGTTTTAGGGGTCATTGGACAGGGATCAATGAGCAGTTCTTC. The gene calls are TRBV28 and TRBJ2-1; 8 bases agree with TRBD1. Looked up from germline, CDR1 is MDHEN and CDR2 is SYDVKM. Trimming at V came to 3 bases and at J to 6 bases, leaving 13 bases not matched to a gene. CDR3 size: 17 residues. The whole variable domain, filled in from reference TRBV28 and TRBJ2-1, reads DVKVTQSSRYLVKRTGEKVFLECVQDMDHENMFWYRQDPGLGLRLIYFSYDVKMKEKGDIPEGYSVSREKKERFSLILESASTNQTSMYLCASSFRGHWTGINEQFFGPGTRLTVL.

The chain has TRBV30 and TRBJ1-6; D might be TRBD1 (5 bases). V lost 3 bases to trimming and J lost 8 bases, with 11 bases between them. CDR3 size: 13 residues. Germline lookup yields CDR1 GTSNPN and CDR2 SVGIG (reference sequence). In DNA, the CDR3 is TGTGCCTGGAGAATAGGGACGGATTCACCCCTCCACTTT. Translated, it gives CAWRIGTDSPLHF.

V and J are TRBV27 and TRBJ2-7, with no clear D. V lost 3 bases to trimming and J lost 5 bases, with 11 bases between them. The CDR3 is made up of 13 amino acids. Germline V gene sequence: CDR1 MNHEY, CDR2 SMNVEV (reference sequence). CDR3: CASSFSRTHEQYF. For the CDR3, the DNA is TGTGCCAGCAGTTTTTCTCGGACCCACGAGCAGTACTTC.

The V call is TRBV28, the J call TRBJ1-2; perhaps TRBD1 as D (6 bases). Germline CDR1 MDHEN, CDR2 SYDVKM. Trimming took off 4 bases at V and 4 bases at J, with 13 bases between the two ends. There are 14 residues in the CDR3. The CDR3 nucleotides read TGTGCCAGCAGTTGGACAGAGACAATCTATGGCTACACCTTC. Translated, it gives CASSWTETIYGYTF.

The rearrangement links TRBV28 to TRBJ2-7; D tentatively reads TRBD1 or TRBD2 (6 bases each). From germline, CDR1 is MDHEN and CDR2 SYDVKM. This CDR3 region has 13 residues. Trimming pared 6 bases from V and 9 bases from J, leaving 18 bases between. The CDR3 region is CASSLRGGGVQYF. The CDR3 DNA is TGTGCCAGCAGCCTCAGGGGTGGAGGGGTGCAGTACTTC.

This chain joins TRBV30 and TRBJ1-4; 8 nucleotides line up with TRBD1. CDR1 and CDR2 (germline): GTSNPN, SVGIG (reference sequence). The V segment lost 4 bases and the J segment 6 bases; nucleotides outside the gene matches: 7. This CDR3 contains 14 residues. CDR3 sequence (DNA): TGTGCCTGGACCCCGGACAGGGTTTATGAAAAACTGTTTTTT. It codes for CAWTPDRVYEKLFF.

The V call is TRBV5-1, the J call TRBJ2-7; weak D call: TRBD1 (5 bases). The CDR3 spans 14 residues. V was shortened by 0 bases and J by 6 bases, with 13 bases between the two germline ends. From germline, CDR1 is SGHRS and CDR2 YFSETQ. The CDR3 loop is CASSLAPRQREQYF. The CDR3 region has the DNA TGCGCCAGCAGCTTGGCCCCGAGACAGCGCGAGCAGTACTTC. Based on the CDR3 plus reference TRBV5-1 and TRBJ2-7, the full variable domain is KAGVTQTPRYLIKTRGQQVTLSCSPISGHRSVSWYQQTPGQGLQFLFEYFSETQRNKGNFPGRFSGRQFSNSRSEMNVSTLELGDSALYLCASSLAPRQREQYFGPGTRLTVT.

V is TRBV11-2 and J is TRBJ2-7, with 8 bases aligning to TRBD2. Germline values: CDR1 SGHAT, CDR2 FQNNGV. After removal of 5 bases from V and 5 bases from J, the junction contained 17 bases not matched to a gene. This CDR3 spans 17 amino acids. The chain's CDR3 is CASSLFHSGTSRHEQYF. Here the CDR3 DNA reads TGTGCCAGCAGCCTCTTTCATAGCGGGACTAGTCGTCACGAGCAGTACTTC.

The genes are TRBV6-1 and TRBJ2-7, with a tentative D call TRBD1 (7 bases). The CDR3 runs to 13 residues. Germline values: CDR1 MNHNS, CDR2 SASEGT. V lost 10 bases and J 1 base, leaving 14 bases between the germline ends. The CDR3 here is CATRRDSSYEQYF. The CDR3 DNA reads TGTGCCACCAGGCGGGACAGTTCCTACGAGCAGTACTTC.

The chain carries TRBV2 and TRBJ2-3, with D maybe TRBD2 (6 bases). Germline CDR1 and CDR2: SNHLY and FYNNEI. V lost 4 bases, J lost 4 bases, and 12 bases lay in between. CDR3 size: 14 residues. CDR3 in amino acids: CASSVFPSADTQYF. CDR3 coding DNA: TGTGCCAGCAGTGTCTTTCCTAGCGCAGATACGCAGTATTTT.

The CDR3 coding sequence is TGTGCCACCAGCATGGGCAGGTCATTCTATGGCTACACCTTC. It is translated as CATSMGRSFYGYTF. This chain joins TRBV15 and TRBJ1-2, with D unresolved. The CDR3 runs to 14 residues. CDR1 and CDR2 (germline): LNHNV, YYDKDF (reference sequence). V lost 4 bases to trimming and J lost 4 bases, with 13 bases between them.

The rearrangement joins TRBV14 to TRBJ2-7; TRBD1 is a possible D gene (6 bases). The germline CDR1 and CDR2 sequences are SGHDN and FVKESK. The CDR3 covers 15 residues. V shed 0 bases and J shed 4 bases, with 13 bases lying between them. The CDR3 reads CASSQDIQGNYEQYF. In DNA, the CDR3 is TGTGCCAGCAGCCAAGATATCCAGGGGAATTACGAGCAGTACTTC.

This clone was picked up one time. This chain joins TRBV19 and TRBJ2-3; 10 bases map to TRBD2. V lost 7 bases to trimming and J lost 4 bases; unmatched junction nucleotides: 8. The CDR3 sequence is 15 residues long. Looked up from germline, CDR1 is LNHDA and CDR2 is SQIVND (reference sequence). The CDR3 DNA follows: TGTGCCAGTAACCCACTAGCGGGAAGATCAGATACGCAGTATTTT. It codes for CASNPLAGRSDTQYF.

This chain joins TRBV6-5 and TRBJ2-2; 7 bases are a match to TRBD2. V trimming: 5 bases; J trimming: 3 bases; junction bases outside the gene matches: 6. The CDR3 length is 15 residues. CDR1 and CDR2 (germline): MNHEY, SVGAGI. The CDR3 DNA follows: TGTGCCAGCAGTCATCAGCGGGATTACACCGGGGAGCTGTTTTTT. Encoded protein: CASSHQRDYTGELFF.

This clone was found many times. This chain uses TRBV27 with TRBJ2-3, with a weak D call TRBD2 (5 bases). V was shortened by 2 bases and J by 0 bases, with 9 bases between the two germline ends. The CDR3 is 15 residues long. Germline V lookup: CDR1 MNHEY, CDR2 SMNVEV (reference sequence). The DNA of the CDR3 is TGTGCCAGCAGTTTAGGAGGACCAAGCACAGATACGCAGTATTTT. The encoded protein is CASSLGGPSTDTQYF.

This clone was counted a single time. This chain joins TRBV5-1 and TRBJ2-1; 7 bases align to TRBD2. The CDR3 is made up of 13 amino acids. Trimming cost V 1 base and J 9 bases; bases outside gene matches: 4. Germline-derived CDR1 and CDR2 are SGHRS and YFSETQ. CDR3 region: CASSLTGGIEQFF. As DNA, the CDR3 is TGCGCCAGCAGCTTGACGGGAGGAATTGAGCAGTTCTTC.

V and J are TRBV2 and TRBJ2-6, with D uncertain. This CDR3 is 12 amino acids long. Trimming left V 6 bases short and J 7 bases short, with 7 bases between. Germline loops: CDR1 SNHLY, CDR2 FYNNEI. The CDR3 region has the DNA TGTGCCAGCAGGGGGTCCGCCAACGTCCTGACTTTC. This gives the protein CASRGSANVLTF.

The rearrangement links TRBV6-5 to TRBJ1-2, with D possibly matching TRBD1 (5 bases). CDR3 length equals 14 residues. V lost 0 bases, J lost 8 bases, and 13 bases lay in between. The V gene's germline CDR1 is MNHEY and CDR2 SVGAGI. In DNA, the CDR3 is TGTGCCAGCAGTTACTCGATCCGACAGAGGGGCTACACCTTC. Its translation is CASSYSIRQRGYTF.

This clone was recorded once. The chain employs TRBV19 and TRBJ2-7, with 9 bases fitting TRBD2. Germline V CDR1 and CDR2: LNHDA, SQIVND (reference sequence). After removal of 4 bases from V and 4 bases from J, the junction contained 5 bases not matched to a gene. This CDR3 region has 14 residues. CDR3 region: CASSTTSGEYEQYF. CDR3 nucleotides: TGTGCCAGTAGTACGACTAGCGGAGAGTACGAGCAGTACTTC.

This chain connects TRBV7-3 to TRBJ2-2, with a weak D call TRBD2 (6 bases). Germline assignment: CDR1 SGHTA and CDR2 FQGTGA. The CDR3 is made up of 15 amino acids. With 7 bases removed from V and 8 bases from J, the gap between germline ends came to 20 bases. CDR3: CASTPIAGTGGELFF. Written as DNA, the CDR3 is TGTGCCAGCACCCCGATCGCAGGGACTGGAGGGGAGCTGTTTTTT.

This sequence joins TRBV28 and TRBJ2-7, with D perhaps matching TRBD2 (6 bases). CDR3 length equals 13 residues. The germline V and J ends were trimmed by 6 bases and 4 bases, with 13 bases remaining between them. Germline loops: CDR1 MDHEN, CDR2 SYDVKM. CDR3 region: CASRASSVYEQYF. The CDR3 bases are TGTGCCAGCAGAGCCTCTAGCGTTTACGAGCAGTACTTC.

The rearrangement joins TRBV2 to TRBJ2-1; the match to TRBD2 covers 9 bases. Germline V CDR1 and CDR2: SNHLY, FYNNEI. V was pared by 2 bases and J by 8 bases, with 1 base of the junction left unmatched. This CDR3 has 13 amino acids. The CDR3 nucleotides are TGTGCCAGCAGTGAACTAGCGGGACATGAGCAGTTCTTC. Protein sequence: CASSELAGHEQFF.

The chain joins TRBV29-1 to TRBJ1-4, with 7 bases lining up with TRBD1. The V segment lost 7 bases and the J segment 6 bases; nucleotides outside the gene matches: 2. Germline loops: CDR1 SQVTM, CDR2 ANQGSEA. This CDR3 is 11 amino acids long. CDR3 bases: TGCAGCGCCGGGACAGATGAAAAACTGTTTTTT. This encodes CSAGTDEKLFF.

This clone was picked up one time. The chain links TRBV5-4 to TRBJ2-5; 11 nucleotides line up with TRBD2. The J call may be mistaken, given a closer DNA end match to TRBJ2-7. Germline CDR1 SGHNT, CDR2 YYREEE (reference sequence). The CDR3 runs to 16 residues. The CDR3 sequence is CASSGGTSGRSYEQYF. Here the CDR3 DNA reads TGTGCCAGCAGCGGTGGCACTAGCGGGAGATCCTACGAGCAGTACTTC.